A selection of T cell receptor beta chains follows, all from one sample in a study of blood T cell repertoires in COVID-19. Sequenced by immunoSEQ multiplex PCR; TCRdb stores in-frame clones only, minus some. Of about 89,000 clones in the sample, 65% to 80% were seen once. The sequenced material came from peripheral blood. These receptors were collected from a human donor in a cohort sampled during active COVID-19. CDR3s include the opening cysteine and the closing phenylalanine or tryptophan. A D gene is named only where the DNA matches it firmly. Size is stated for part of the rows, as once, few or many counts, or as a class when the clone is expanded.

clone_size: NA
cdr3_length: 15
d_call: TRBD2
j_call: TRBJ2-3
v_call: TRBV7-3
cdr3_nt: TGTGCCAGTACCCCGCAAGGACTAGACACAGATACGCAGTATTTT
cdr3_aa: CASTPQGLDTDTQYF

clone_size: NA
cdr3_length: 13
d_call: NA
j_call: TRBJ2-2
v_call: TRBV3-1/TRBV3-2
cdr3_nt: TGTGCCAGCAGCCAAGATCCTTTCGGGGAGCTGTTTTTT
cdr3_aa: CASSQDPFGELFF

clone_size: NA
cdr3_length: 13
d_call: TRBD1
j_call: TRBJ1-1
v_call: TRBV7-9
cdr3_nt: TGTGCCAGCAGCACAACAGGGGACCCTGAAGCTTTCTTT
cdr3_aa: CASSTTGDPEAFF

clone_size: NA
cdr3_length: 18
d_call: TRBD2
j_call: TRBJ2-5
v_call: TRBV7-2
cdr3_nt: TGTGCCAGCAGCTTAGAGGGGACTAGCGGGAGTGTGGGTGAGACCCAGTACTTC
cdr3_aa: CASSLEGTSGSVGETQYF

clone_size: NA
cdr3_length: 17
d_call: TRBD1
j_call: TRBJ1-4
v_call: TRBV11-2
cdr3_nt: TGTGCCAGCAGCTTAGATGGCAGGGGGACAGGGGGCGAAAAACTGTTTTTT
cdr3_aa: CASSLDGRGTGGEKLFF

clone_size: NA
cdr3_length: 17
d_call: TRBD2
j_call: TRBJ2-6
v_call: TRBV7-8
cdr3_nt: TGTGCCAGCAGCCCGCTAGCGGGCGTTCCTGGGGCCAACGTCCTGACTTTC
cdr3_aa: CASSPLAGVPGANVLTF

clone_size: NA
cdr3_length: 15
d_call: NA
j_call: TRBJ2-2
v_call: TRBV19
cdr3_nt: TGTGCCAGTAGTTCCACAGGGCGGGTGGCCGGGGAGCTGTTTTTT
cdr3_aa: CASSSTGRVAGELFF

clone_size: NA
cdr3_length: 16
d_call: TRBD2
j_call: TRBJ2-7
v_call: TRBV3-1/TRBV3-2
cdr3_nt: TGTGCCAGCTCCTCCGGATTGGGGGGGAGGCGGTACGAGCAGTACTTC
cdr3_aa: CASSSGLGGRRYEQYF

clone_size: NA
cdr3_length: 16
d_call: TRBD1
j_call: TRBJ2-7
v_call: TRBV16
cdr3_nt: TGTGCCAGCAGCCAATCAAAGGGACAGGGAGCCTACGAGCAGTACTTC
cdr3_aa: CASSQSKGQGAYEQYF

clone_size: NA
cdr3_length: 18
d_call: NA
j_call: TRBJ2-3
v_call: TRBV7-2
cdr3_nt: TGTGCCAGCAGCTGGGGATGGACTACCCTGGGAAGCACAGATACGCAGTATTTT
cdr3_aa: CASSWGWTTLGSTDTQYF

clone_size: NA
cdr3_length: 13
d_call: TRBD1
j_call: TRBJ2-7
v_call: TRBV4-3
cdr3_nt: TGCGCCAGCAGCCAAGGACAGGGGACCGAGCAGTACTTC
cdr3_aa: CASSQGQGTEQYF

clone_size: once
cdr3_length: 13
d_call: NA
j_call: TRBJ1-4
v_call: TRBV11-1
cdr3_nt: TGTGCCAGCAGCTTTGGTCAGGATGAAAAACTGTTTTTT
cdr3_aa: CASSFGQDEKLFF

clone_size: NA
cdr3_length: 17
d_call: TRBD2
j_call: TRBJ2-2
v_call: TRBV18
cdr3_nt: TGTGCCAGCTCACCACGGGCTAGCGGGAGTCGGTCCGGGGAGCTGTTTTTT
cdr3_aa: CASSPRASGSRSGELFF

clone_size: few
cdr3_length: 16
d_call: TRBD2
j_call: TRBJ2-7
v_call: TRBV11-1
cdr3_nt: TGTGCCAGCAGCCCCCCGGCACTAGCGGCCGAGGGCGAGCAGTACTTC
cdr3_aa: CASSPPALAAEGEQYF

clone_size: few
cdr3_length: 19
d_call: TRBD2
j_call: TRBJ2-7
v_call: TRBV7-2
cdr3_nt: TGTGCCAGCAGCTTAGTTTCTTCGTCTAGCGGTAGTGGGTCCTACGAGCAGTACTTC
cdr3_aa: CASSLVSSSSGSGSYEQYF

clone_size: once
cdr3_length: 16
d_call: TRBD2
j_call: TRBJ2-1
v_call: TRBV19
cdr3_nt: TGTGCCAGTAGTCCTAGACTAGCGGTCCCCTACAATGAGCAGTTCTTC
cdr3_aa: CASSPRLAVPYNEQFF

clone_size: few
cdr3_length: 11
d_call: NA
j_call: TRBJ1-2
v_call: TRBV6-5
cdr3_nt: TGTGCCTCATCCCAGGGATATGGCTACACCTTC
cdr3_aa: CASSQGYGYTF

clone_size: few
cdr3_length: 15
d_call: TRBD2
j_call: TRBJ2-3
v_call: TRBV11-3
cdr3_nt: TGTGCCAGCAGCTTGGGACTAGCGGGATCAGATACGCAGTATTTT
cdr3_aa: CASSLGLAGSDTQYF